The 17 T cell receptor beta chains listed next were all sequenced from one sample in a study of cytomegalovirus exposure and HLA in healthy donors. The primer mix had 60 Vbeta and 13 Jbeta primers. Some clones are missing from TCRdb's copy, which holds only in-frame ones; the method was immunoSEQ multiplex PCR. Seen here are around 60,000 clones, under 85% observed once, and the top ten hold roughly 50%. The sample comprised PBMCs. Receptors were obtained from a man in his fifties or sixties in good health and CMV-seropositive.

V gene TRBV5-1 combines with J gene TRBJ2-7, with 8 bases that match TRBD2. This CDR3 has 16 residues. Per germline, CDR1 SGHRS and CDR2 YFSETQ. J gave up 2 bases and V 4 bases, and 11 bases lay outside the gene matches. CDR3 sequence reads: CASSVRTGGATYEQYF. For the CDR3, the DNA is TGCGCCAGCAGCGTCCGGACCGGGGGGGCTACCTACGAGCAGTACTTC.

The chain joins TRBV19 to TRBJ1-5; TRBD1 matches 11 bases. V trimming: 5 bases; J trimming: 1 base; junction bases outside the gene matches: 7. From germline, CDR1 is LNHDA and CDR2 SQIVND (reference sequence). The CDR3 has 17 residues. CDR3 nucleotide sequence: TGTGCCAGTAGTTCCCGGGACAGGGGGGTGAGCAATCAGCCCCAGCATTTT. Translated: CASSSRDRGVSNQPQHF.

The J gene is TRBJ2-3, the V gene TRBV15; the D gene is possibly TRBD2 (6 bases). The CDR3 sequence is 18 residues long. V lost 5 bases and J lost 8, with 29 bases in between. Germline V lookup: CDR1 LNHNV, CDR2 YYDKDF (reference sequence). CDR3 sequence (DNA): TGTGCCACCAGCGTACCCCGATTGGGTTGGGGGACTGCTGGTACGCAGTATTTT. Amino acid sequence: CATSVPRLGWGTAGTQYF.

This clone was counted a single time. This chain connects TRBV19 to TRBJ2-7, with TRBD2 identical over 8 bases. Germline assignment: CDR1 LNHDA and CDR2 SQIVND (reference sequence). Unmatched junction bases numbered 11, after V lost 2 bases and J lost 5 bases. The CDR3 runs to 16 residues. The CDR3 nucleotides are TGTGCCAGTAGTATATTTGCCGGGACTAGTGAAAACGAGCAGTACTTC. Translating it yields CASSIFAGTSENEQYF.

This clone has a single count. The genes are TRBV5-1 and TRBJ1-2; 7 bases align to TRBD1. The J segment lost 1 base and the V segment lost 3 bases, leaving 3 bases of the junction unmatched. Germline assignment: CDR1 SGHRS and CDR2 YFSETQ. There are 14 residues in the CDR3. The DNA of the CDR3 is TGCGCCAGCAGCTCTACAGGGGATAACTATGGCTACACCTTC. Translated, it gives CASSSTGDNYGYTF. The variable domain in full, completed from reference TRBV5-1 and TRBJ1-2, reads KAGVTQTPRYLIKTRGQQVTLSCSPISGHRSVSWYQQTPGQGLQFLFEYFSETQRNKGNFPGRFSGRQFSNSRSEMNVSTLELGDSALYLCASSSTGDNYGYTFGSGTRLTVV.

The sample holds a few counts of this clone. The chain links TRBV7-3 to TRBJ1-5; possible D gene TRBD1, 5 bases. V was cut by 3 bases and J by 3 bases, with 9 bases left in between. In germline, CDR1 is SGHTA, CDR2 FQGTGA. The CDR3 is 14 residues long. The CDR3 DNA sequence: TGTGCCAGCAGCTTTGACAGCTACAATCAGCCCCAGCATTTT. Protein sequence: CASSFDSYNQPQHF. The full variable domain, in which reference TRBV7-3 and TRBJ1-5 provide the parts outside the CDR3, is GAGVSQTPSNKVTEKGKYVELRCDPISGHTALYWYRQSLGQGPEFLIYFQGTGAADDSGLPNDRFFAVRPEGSVSTLKIQRTERGDSAVYLCASSFDSYNQPQHFGDGTRLSIL.

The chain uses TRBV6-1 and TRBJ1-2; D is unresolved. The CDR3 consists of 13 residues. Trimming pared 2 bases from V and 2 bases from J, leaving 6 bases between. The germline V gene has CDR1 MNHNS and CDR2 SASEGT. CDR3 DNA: TGTGCCAGCAGTGAATTTGAGAACTATGGCTACACCTTC. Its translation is CASSEFENYGYTF.

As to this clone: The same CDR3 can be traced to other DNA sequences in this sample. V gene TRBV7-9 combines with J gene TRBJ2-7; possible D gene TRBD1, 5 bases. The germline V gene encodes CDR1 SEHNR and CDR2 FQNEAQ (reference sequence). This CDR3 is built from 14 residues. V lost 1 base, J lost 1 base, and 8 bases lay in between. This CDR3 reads CASSLDRISYEQYF. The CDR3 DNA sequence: TGTGCCAGCAGCTTAGACAGGATTTCCTACGAGCAGTACTTC.

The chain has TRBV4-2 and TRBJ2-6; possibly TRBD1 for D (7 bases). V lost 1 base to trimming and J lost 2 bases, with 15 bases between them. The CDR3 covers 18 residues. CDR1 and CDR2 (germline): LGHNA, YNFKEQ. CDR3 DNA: TGTGCCAGCAGCCAAGGGACCCGCAGGGGGGCTGGGGCCAACGTCCTGACTTTC. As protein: CASSQGTRRGAGANVLTF.

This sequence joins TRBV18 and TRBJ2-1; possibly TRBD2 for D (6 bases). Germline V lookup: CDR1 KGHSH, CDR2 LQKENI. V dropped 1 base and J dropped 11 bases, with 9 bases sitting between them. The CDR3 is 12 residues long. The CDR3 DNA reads TGTGCCAGCTCACCACGCGGGATGAAGCAGTTCTTC. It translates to CASSPRGMKQFF.

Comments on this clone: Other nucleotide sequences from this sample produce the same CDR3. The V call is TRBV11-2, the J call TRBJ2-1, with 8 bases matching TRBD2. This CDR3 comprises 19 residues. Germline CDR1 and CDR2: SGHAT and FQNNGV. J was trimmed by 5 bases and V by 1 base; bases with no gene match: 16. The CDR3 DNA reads TGTGCCAGCAGCTTAGTGTTAGGGCTAGCGGGCGGGCCCGACAATGAGCAGTTCTTC. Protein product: CASSLVLGLAGGPDNEQFF. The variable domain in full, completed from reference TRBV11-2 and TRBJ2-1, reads EAGVAQSPRYKIIEKRQSVAFWCNPISGHATLYWYQQILGQGPKLLIQFQNNGVVDDSQLPKDRFSAERLKGVDSTLKIQPAKLEDSAVYLCASSLVLGLAGGPDNEQFFGPGTRLTVL.

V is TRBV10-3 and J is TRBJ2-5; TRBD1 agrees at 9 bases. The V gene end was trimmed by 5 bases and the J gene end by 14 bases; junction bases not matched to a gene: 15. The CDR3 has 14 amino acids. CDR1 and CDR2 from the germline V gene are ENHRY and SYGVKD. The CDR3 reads CAISSVVGDRENYF. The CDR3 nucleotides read TGTGCCATCAGTAGTGTAGTGGGGGACAGGGAAAATTACTTC.

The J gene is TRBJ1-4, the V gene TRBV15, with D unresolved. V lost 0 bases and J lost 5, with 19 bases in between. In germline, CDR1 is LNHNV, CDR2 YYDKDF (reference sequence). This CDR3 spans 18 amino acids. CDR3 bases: TGTGCCACCAGCAGAGATCGCCTCTCGGGTAAACTGAATGAAAAACTGTTTTTT. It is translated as CATSRDRLSGKLNEKLFF.

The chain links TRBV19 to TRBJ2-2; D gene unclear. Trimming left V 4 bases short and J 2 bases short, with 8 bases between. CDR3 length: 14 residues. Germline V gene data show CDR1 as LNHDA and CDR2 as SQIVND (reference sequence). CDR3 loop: CASSKLSNTGELFF. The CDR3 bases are TGTGCCAGTAGTAAACTTTCCAACACCGGGGAGCTGTTTTTT. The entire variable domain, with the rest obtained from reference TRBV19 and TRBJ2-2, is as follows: DGGITQSPKYLFRKEGQNVTLSCEQNLNHDAMYWYRQDPGQGLRLIYYSQIVNDFQKGDIAEGYSVSREKKESFPLTVTSAQKNPTAFYLCASSKLSNTGELFFGEGSRLTVL.

This CDR3 reads CASSLTGGSYEQYF. The CDR3 nucleotides are TGTGCCAGCAGCTTGACAGGGGGCTCCTACGAGCAGTACTTC. The chain uses TRBV7-2 and TRBJ2-7; 9 bases are a match to TRBD1. Unmatched junction bases numbered 0, after V lost 3 bases and J lost 0 bases. This CDR3 is 14 amino acids long. Germline V CDR1 and CDR2: SGHTA, FQGNSA.

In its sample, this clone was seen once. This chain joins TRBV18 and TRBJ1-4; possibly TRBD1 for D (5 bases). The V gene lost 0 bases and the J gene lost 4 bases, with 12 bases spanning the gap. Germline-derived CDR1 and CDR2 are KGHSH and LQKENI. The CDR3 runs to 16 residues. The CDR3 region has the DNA TGTGCCAGCTCACCACCGGGGCCGGACCGTAATGAAAAACTGTTTTTT. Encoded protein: CASSPPGPDRNEKLFF. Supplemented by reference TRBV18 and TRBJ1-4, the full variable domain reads NAGVMQNPRHLVRRRGQEARLRCSPMKGHSHVYWYRQLPEEGLKFMVYLQKENIIDESGMPKERFSAEFPKEGPSILRIQQVVRGDSAAYFCASSPPGPDRNEKLFFGSGTQLSVL.

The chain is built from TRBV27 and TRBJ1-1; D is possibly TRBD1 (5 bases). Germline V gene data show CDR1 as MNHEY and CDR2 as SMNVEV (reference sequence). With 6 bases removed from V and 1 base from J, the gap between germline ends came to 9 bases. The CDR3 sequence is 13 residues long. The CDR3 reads CASSLDRNTEAFF. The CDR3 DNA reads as TGTGCCAGCAGCCTTGACAGGAACACTGAAGCTTTCTTT.